The following is a TCR beta chain sequence with its context. The antigen this receptor binds is unknown. No base-level quality is on record; no much larger clone is a single base apart. This entry belongs to a study of blood T cell repertoires in COVID-19 (dated by TCRdb to about 2020). For the wider study: Collaborator samples came from the United States, Italy and Spain and covered acute and convalescent phases of COVID-19. The prospective study material was composed of cDNA or gDNA derived from T cells, B-cell-depleted T cells, or PBMCs. Deeply sampled blood TCRbeta repertoires from subjects exposed to, actively infected with, or recovered from COVID-19 were included in the dataset. The repertoires were released in a freely available public database intended as a resource for research on the immune response to SARS-CoV-2. Samples were obtained from the ongoing ImmuneRACE study (first 160 participants) and from over 1,000 subjects provided by 6 global collaborators. The sample metadata nearly always contained a de-identified subject ID, COVID-19 status, age in years and sex. Where available, HLA class I and class II types were taken from metadata supplied by the sample provider and were not determined by assay-based typing.

CDR1 and CDR2 are read off the germline V gene as KGHSH and LQKENI. The junction shows trimming of 5 bases on V and 4 bases on J, and the gene matches do not reach 13 bases of it. From the cysteine through the phenylalanine, the CDR3 covers 16 amino acids. CDR3 DNA is the only sequence kept; it has 48 bases, read in frame from the first base. Broad study findings and their caveats: The amount of clinical and demographic metadata varied by source and participant and was provided uncurated.

TCRbeta CDR3 regions were amplified from genomic DNA using the immunoSEQ Assay, a bias-controlled multiplex PCR. In the authors' own workflow: The number of nucleated cells in each sample was estimated from the amplification of reference gene primers within the assay. Sequence reads were collapsed and filtered to measure the absolute abundance of every unique TCRbeta CDR3 rearrangement. For each sample, productive Simpson clonality was calculated as the square root of Simpson's diversity index across productive rearrangements. TCRdb obtained this table from immuneACCESS and retained in-frame rearrangements with V and J assigned. These tables miss some clones; where compared with another copy, unresolved V genes account for less than half of the shortfall, and the remainder is unexplained. V and J calls plus clone size are reproduced from that table; the DNA served to infer D and trimming. This sample is represented by 150,000 to 200,000 clones; roughly four fifths of them were singletons. The leading ten clones occupy 7.5% of the sample.

In the prospective study, participants were about 18 to 89 years old, resided in under 30 geographic areas of the United States, and were enrolled through a virtual design. Cohort assignment in the prospective study relied on participant-reported clinical history from a screening survey and a study questionnaire. For ImmuneRACE Cohort 3, a participant was defined as recovered based on two consecutive negative NP/OP PCR tests, clearance by a healthcare professional, or resolution of symptoms. In the prospective study, whole blood, serum and a nasopharyngeal or oropharyngeal swab were collected from each participant by mobile phlebotomists. Over an approximately 2-month period, participants in the prospective study had the option of providing additional blood draws and questionnaires. Before DNA extraction, prospective study blood samples were shipped either frozen or at room temperature.

Material for sequencing was PBMCs or T cells enriched from blood (not recorded which). This receptor was taken from a man aged 35 to 55 who had recovered from COVID-19. The chain uses TRBV18 and TRBJ1-2, and TRBD1 matches 7 of the central bases. The sequence in DNA is TGTGCCAGCTCATTTCTAGGACAGGATCTGTCCTATGGCTACACCTTC. It specifies CASSFLGQDLSYGYTF.